What follows describes a single T cell receptor beta chain. Its specificity is unknown. The sample comes from a study of shared clonotypes between healthy human individuals. The input for sorted-subset replicate PCRs was roughly 180 ng DNA, tens of thousands of T cell genomes. Per the study methods: Junction-only sequences produced by ImmunoSEQ had no quality scores, so filtering differed. Clones were sequenced by immunoSEQ multiplex PCR, and TCRdb holds only the in-frame ones, with some missing. V and J calls and clone size are those listed in that table; D and trimming were worked out from the DNA. This repertoire shows around 600,000 clones, about 96% found once; its top ten account for less than 0.065%. CDR1 MDHEN and CDR2 SYDVKM come from the germline V gene. V was trimmed by 2 bases and J by 4 bases, leaving 8 bases between them. The length of the CDR3 is 14 residues. Study observations and caveats: Limitation of the genetic and exposure-history diversity represented came from the few donors.

The sequencing input was naive CD4+ T cells sorted from blood. Subset denoted: CD45RA+ positively selected. This TCR came from a woman in her 30s in good health. The rearrangement joins TRBV28 to TRBJ2-2, with D perhaps TRBD2 (5 bases). CDR3 coding DNA: TGTGCCAGCAGTTTAAGAAGCGGCACCGGGGAGCTGTTTTTT. It translates to CASSLRSGTGELFF. The complete variable domain, with remaining parts taken from reference TRBV28 and TRBJ2-2, reads DVKVTQSSRYLVKRTGEKVFLECVQDMDHENMFWYRQDPGLGLRLIYFSYDVKMKEKGDIPEGYSVSREKKERFSLILESASTNQTSMYLCASSLRSGTGELFFGEGSRLTVL.